Reported below is one TCR beta chain. Its antigen is as yet unknown. This sample was taken from a study of cytomegalovirus exposure and HLA in healthy donors. Points from the study as a whole: Most of the TCR beta V segments (in an earlier analysis) were productive either about 90% or about 30% of the time.

The CDR3 is made up of 14 amino acids. Trimming removed 0 bases at V and 8 bases at J, with 16 bases between. The V gene's germline CDR1 is GTSNPN and CDR2 SVGIG (reference sequence). Each donor was healthy, and each was a bone marrow donor. The study ran its PCR with 60 Vbeta and 13 Jbeta primers. Sequenced by immunoSEQ multiplex PCR; TCRdb stores in-frame clones only, minus some. The sample yields tens of thousands of clones, about 70% seen once. Material for sequencing was PBMCs. This sequence was found in a woman aged 30 to 39 in good health and CMV-seropositive. V and J are TRBV30 and TRBJ1-2, with D perhaps matching TRBD1 (6 bases). The CDR3 DNA reads TGTGCCTGGAGTGTACAGGGAGGGGAAAGGGGCTACACCTTC. It is translated as CAWSVQGGERGYTF.